The sequence of this T cell receptor beta chain was determined in a study of shared clonotypes between healthy human individuals. A remark on this clone: Its antigen remains unidentified.

Study results and limitations: Rarefaction exposed incomplete sorted-subset sequencing despite large depth. In several donors, about 5% of naive CD4 clonotypes appeared in common. Compared with memory subsets, naive subsets generally had larger estimated richness.

The table came from immunoSEQ multiplex PCR; TCRdb's copy has only in-frame clones and leaves some out. The sample contains roughly 2.2 million clones, more than 85% of which appear only once. The sequence was collected from a man aged 18 to 29 in good health. Some clones in this sample may be carry-over from other donors' samples. Sequenced material: naive CD4+ T cells from PBMCs. Subset of the sample: CD45RA+ positively selected.

CDR3 in DNA: TGTGCCAGCAGTTACTGGATGGGGACTAGCGGGGAGCTGTTTTTT. Protein: CASSYWMGTSGELFF. The V call is TRBV6-5, the J call TRBJ2-2; 8 nucleotides agree with TRBD2. The V segment lost 1 base and the J segment 7 bases; nucleotides outside the gene matches: 5. CDR3 size: 15 residues. CDR1 and CDR2 (germline): MNHEY, SVGAGI.